These T cell receptor beta chains were read from a single sample in a study of CXCR3 chemokines and chemotherapy response in bladder cancer. TCRdb re-called the PCR reads with MiXCR, one entry per CDR3 protein. Among 8,000 to 10,000 distinct CDR3 sequences, about 21% were seen once, and the ten largest hold 8.8%. This material was acquired from a patient whose treatment included neoadjuvant chemotherapy. The receptors derive from a human donor with bladder cancer that did not respond to neoadjuvant chemotherapy. The CDR3 runs from the conserved cysteine through the conserved F or W. A D gene is named only where the DNA matches it firmly. Size is stated for part of the rows, as once, few or many counts, or as a class when the clone is expanded.

TRBV4-1	many	TRBJ1-2	.	TGCGCCAGCAGCCAAGATAAGGCAGGGCCCTATGGCTACACCTTC	CASSQDKAGPYGYTF
TRBV11-2	many	TRBJ1-4	TRBD1	TGTGCCAGCAGCTACGGACAGGGTAGCGAAAAACTGTTTTTT	CASSYGQGSEKLFF
TRBV20-1	many	TRBJ2-1	TRBD1	TGCAGTGCTAGAGATGGACAGGGGAGCACTAGTGAGCAGTTCTTC	CSARDGQGSTSEQFF
TRBV18	many	TRBJ2-2	.	TGTGCCAGCTCACCAGTCAGTCAGACCACCGGGGAGCTGTTTTTT	CASSPVSQTTGELFF
TRBV20-1	.	TRBJ1-4	TRBD1	TGCAGTGCCAGGGACAGCCCTAATGAAAAACTGTTTTTT	CSARDSPNEKLFF
TRBV28	.	TRBJ2-7	.	TGTGCCAGCAGTTCACGACTAGACTACGAGCAGTACTTC	CASSSRLDYEQYF
TRBV6-5	.	TRBJ2-2	.	TGTGCCAGCAGACCCGGGCCTAGCGTCACCGGGGAGCTGTTTTTT	CASRPGPSVTGELFF
TRBV6-2/TRBV6-3	medium-sized	TRBJ1-1	TRBD1	TGTGCCAGCAGAAAGGACAGGGCGGTGGCTTTCTTT	CASRKDRAVAFF
TRBV7-2	medium-sized	TRBJ2-1	.	TGTGCCAGCAGCTTTGTTGAAAACAATGAGCAGTTCTTC	CASSFVENNEQFF
TRBV12-5	many	TRBJ2-1	.	TGTGCTAGTGGTAACCGGGACTCCAACTCCTACAATGAGCAGTTCTTC	CASGNRDSNSYNEQFF
TRBV6-2/TRBV6-3	once	TRBJ2-3	TRBD1	TGTGCCAGCAGACTTCCGGGACAGGGTAGCACAGATACGCAGTATTTT	CASRLPGQGSTDTQYF
TRBV28	many	TRBJ2-3	.	TGTGCCAGCAAGTGGGGGGCACAGGGGAGGGCAGATACGCAGTATTTT	CASKWGAQGRADTQYF
TRBV29-1	medium-sized	TRBJ1-1	.	TGCAGCGTCGCTCCGGGCTGGGCCATGAACACTGAAGCTTTCTTT	CSVAPGWAMNTEAFF
TRBV10-3	medium-sized	TRBJ2-3	.	TGTGCCATCAAGACCGAAGGGGCAGATACGCAGTATTTT	CAIKTEGADTQYF
TRBV19	medium-sized	TRBJ2-2	.	TGTGCCAGTAGTATAGCCTTGACTATAACCGGGGAGCTGTTTTTT	CASSIALTITGELFF
TRBV3-1	.	TRBJ1-5	.	TGTGCCAGCAGCCCCGAATATAGCAATCAGCCCCAGCATTTT	CASSPEYSNQPQHF
TRBV6-2/TRBV6-3	many	TRBJ2-7	.	TGTGCCAGCAGTTACGGGGCAGCCCCCTACGAGCAGTACTTC	CASSYGAAPYEQYF
TRBV29-1	medium-sized	TRBJ2-3	.	TGCAGCGTTACCGGGGAGAGCACAGATACGCAGTATTTT	CSVTGESTDTQYF
TRBV28	many	TRBJ2-5	TRBD2	TGTGCCAGCAGTTTCCTAGCGGCGCAAGAGACCCAGTACTTC	CASSFLAAQETQYF
TRBV20-1	many	TRBJ1-2	.	TGCAGTGCTAGAGGACAGTTCTCCAACTATGGCTACACCTTC	CSARGQFSNYGYTF
TRBV7-2	medium-sized	TRBJ1-5	.	TGTGCCAGCAGCTTGGTGAGCAATCAGCCCCAGCATTTT	CASSLVSNQPQHF
TRBV6-2/TRBV6-3	medium-sized	TRBJ1-6	.	TGTGCCAGCAGTTGGCACCTTTCACCCCTCCACTTT	CASSWHLSPLHF
TRBV19	medium-sized	TRBJ1-5	.	TGTGCCACCAGGATGGGCGGGGAAAAGCGTCAGCCCCAGCATTTT	CATRMGGEKRQPQHF
TRBV27	many	TRBJ1-1	.	TGTGCCAGCAGCGGCCTTCAGAGGGTAAAAGAAGCTTTCTTT	CASSGLQRVKEAFF
TRBV28	medium-sized	TRBJ1-2	.	TGTGCCAGCAGTTGGGGTGACTATGGCTACACCTTC	CASSWGDYGYTF
TRBV20-1	few	TRBJ2-3	TRBD2	TGCAGTGCTAGAGCAGCGGGGGGCCCGGCAGATACGCAGTATTTT	CSARAAGGPADTQYF
TRBV20-1	many	TRBJ1-2	.	TGCAGTGCTAGCAGGGCAGGGTATGGCTACACCTTC	CSASRAGYGYTF
TRBV20-1	few	TRBJ1-2	.	TGCAGTGCTAGTTTTACCTATGGCTACACCTTC	CSASFTYGYTF
TRBV19	medium-sized	TRBJ1-2	TRBD1	TGTGCCAGTAGTTCACAGGGGGCCGCCTATGGCTACACCTTC	CASSSQGAAYGYTF
TRBV12-5	many	TRBJ1-5	.	TGTGCTAGTGGTTTCATCGACGGTGAGCCCCAGCATTTT	CASGFIDGEPQHF
TRBV6-5	many	TRBJ2-1	TRBD2	TGTGCCAGCAGACGGGACAGGAGTAGCGGGGGGGGGCAGTTCTTC	CASRRDRSSGGGQFF
TRBV20-1	.	TRBJ2-1	.	TGCAGTGCTAGAGATCGGACCTCGTGGGGGGCGAACTACAATGAGCAGTTCTTC	CSARDRTSWGANYNEQFF
TRBV2	.	TRBJ2-5	TRBD2	TGTGCCAGCAGTGAGGGACTAGCGGGGGGCCTAGAGACCCAGTACTTC	CASSEGLAGGLETQYF
TRBV7-2	medium-sized	TRBJ2-3	TRBD2	TGTGCCAGCAGCCCCCCTAGCGGGGTAGATACGCAGTATTTT	CASSPPSGVDTQYF
TRBV6-1	.	TRBJ1-4	TRBD1	TGTGCCAGCAGTTCAGGGACAGGTGATAATGAAAAACTGTTTTTT	CASSSGTGDNEKLFF
TRBV20-1	many	TRBJ2-1	.	TGCAGTGCCCCCTCCAGGGATGAGCAGTTCTTC	CSAPSRDEQFF
TRBV6-2/TRBV6-3	.	TRBJ2-3	TRBD1	TGTGCCAGCAAGGGACAGGGGCAGGAAGATACGCAGTATTTT	CASKGQGQEDTQYF
TRBV28	.	TRBJ1-1	TRBD1	TGTGCCATCGACAGGGTGATGAACACTGAAGCTTTCTTT	CAIDRVMNTEAFF
TRBV29-1	medium-sized	TRBJ1-1	.	TGCAGCGTTGAAGGGTTCTCTGAAGCTTTCTTT	CSVEGFSEAFF
TRBV20-1	.	TRBJ2-3	.	TGCAGTGCTAGAGGTACGACGCAGGGGCAGCACACAGATACGCAGTATTTT	CSARGTTQGQHTDTQYF
TRBV6-6	medium-sized	TRBJ2-7	.	TGTGCCAGCACCCCGACAGGCTCCTACGAGCAGTACTTC	CASTPTGSYEQYF
TRBV19	medium-sized	TRBJ1-1	.	TGTGCCAGTAGTATCACTAGACAGTCGCGGAACACTGAAGCTTTCTTT	CASSITRQSRNTEAFF